One sample yielded the 9 T cell receptor beta chains listed below, sequenced in a study of graft-versus-host responses after intestinal transplantation. Antigens for these TCRs are unknown. Sequencing used immunoSEQ multiplex PCR; TCRdb keeps in-frame clones, though not all of them. This repertoire shows tens of thousands of clones, 91% found once; its top ten account for 0.09% to 0.1%. The sample consisted of unstimulated CD4+ T cells sorted from spleen or lymph node cells, taken before intestinal transplant. The receptor set was obtained from a human donor who received an intestinal transplant.

The chain couples TRBV5-1 to TRBJ2-7, with 10 positions matching TRBD1. Looked up from germline, CDR1 is SGHRS and CDR2 is YFSETQ. CDR3 length: 15 residues. V was clipped by 5 bases and J by 2 bases; unmatched bases: 7. CDR3: CASSPGTGVPYEQYF. The CDR3 nucleotides read TGCGCCAGCAGTCCTGGGACAGGGGTCCCCTACGAGCAGTACTTC. The whole variable domain, filled in from reference TRBV5-1 and TRBJ2-7, reads KAGVTQTPRYLIKTRGQQVTLSCSPISGHRSVSWYQQTPGQGLQFLFEYFSETQRNKGNFPGRFSGRQFSNSRSEMNVSTLELGDSALYLCASSPGTGVPYEQYFGPGTRLTVT.

The CDR3 sequence: CASSPEELYEQYF. CDR3 DNA: TGTGCCAGCTCACCTGAAGAACTCTACGAGCAGTACTTC. This chain connects TRBV18 to TRBJ2-7, with D uncertain. From germline, CDR1 is KGHSH and CDR2 LQKENI. The ends were cut back, 3 bases at V and 3 bases at J, with 9 bases in the middle. The length of the CDR3 is 13 residues.

The rearrangement uses TRBV6-6 and TRBJ2-3; tentative D call: TRBD2 (5 bases). Trimming pared 7 bases from V and 6 bases from J, leaving 14 bases between. Looked up from germline, CDR1 is MNHNY and CDR2 is SVGAGI (reference sequence). CDR3 length: 13 amino acids. The CDR3 coding sequence is TGTGCCAGCATGTACGGGAATATGGATACGCAGTATTTT. Translated: CASMYGNMDTQYF.

This sequence joins TRBV7-2 and TRBJ2-3; a possible D gene is TRBD2 (5 bases). Germline V gene data show CDR1 as SGHTA and CDR2 as FQGNSA. The CDR3 consists of 14 residues. Trimming stripped 3 bases from V and 4 bases from J, with 11 bases between. CDR3 protein: CASSFGLAADTQYF. CDR3 coding DNA: TGTGCCAGCAGCTTCGGGCTAGCAGCAGATACGCAGTATTTT.

The chain links TRBV6-5 to TRBJ2-2; D possibly corresponds to TRBD2 (5 bases). Germline CDR1 is MNHEY and CDR2 is SVGAGI. V lost 5 bases, J lost 7 bases, and 11 bases lay in between. This CDR3 spans 13 amino acids. CDR3 DNA: TGTGCCAGCAGTCTTGTCGGGATCGGGGAGCTGTTTTTT. This sequence encodes CASSLVGIGELFF.

The CDR3 here is CASSASLGAENTEAFF. CDR3 in DNA: TGTGCCAGCTCGGCCAGTCTGGGAGCAGAAAACACTGAAGCTTTCTTT. The chain recombines TRBV18 with TRBJ1-1; D is ambiguous. Trimming pared 6 bases from V and 2 bases from J, leaving 19 bases between. This CDR3 contains 16 residues. Germline CDR1 is KGHSH and CDR2 is LQKENI.

The V call is TRBV7-9, the J call TRBJ2-3; 8 nucleotides align to TRBD2. The germline V gene has CDR1 SEHNR and CDR2 FQNEAQ (reference sequence). The CDR3 runs to 14 residues. Trimming took 3 bases from V and 4 from J; bases not matched to a gene: 3. The CDR3 region has the DNA TGTGCCAGCAGCTTTAGCGGGGAAGCAGATACGCAGTATTTT. It encodes CASSFSGEADTQYF.

The chain employs TRBV29-1 and TRBJ2-3; no reliable D call. Germline V gene sequence: CDR1 SQVTM, CDR2 ANQGSEA. CDR3 length equals 13 residues. The V end was cut by 7 bases, the J end by 3 bases, with 14 bases between. The CDR3 DNA reads TGCAGCGCAGAAAGACTGGGTACAGATACGCAGTATTTT. It translates to CSAERLGTDTQYF.

This clone came up once. This chain's CDR3 is CASSLELAGYNEQFF. For the CDR3, the DNA is TGTGCCAGCAGCTTGGAACTAGCGGGCTACAATGAGCAGTTCTTC. This sequence joins TRBV5-4 and TRBJ2-1; TRBD2 matches at 9 bases. Germline assignment: CDR1 SGHNT and CDR2 YYREEE (reference sequence). The CDR3 has 15 amino acids. Trimming at V came to 0 bases and at J to 3 bases, leaving 1 base not matched to a gene.